This TCR beta chain was retrieved from a study of blood T cell repertoires in COVID-19. Per germline, CDR1 LNHDA and CDR2 SQIVND (reference sequence). Unmatched junction bases numbered 20, after V lost 8 bases and J lost 2 bases. This CDR3 is 18 amino acids long. The study drew participants aged roughly 18 to 95 years from under 30 US areas. Per the study methods: Nucleated cell counts were estimated from reference gene primer amplification. Generated by immunoSEQ multiplex PCR, the TCRdb table keeps only in-frame clones and is missing some. V and J calls and clone size follow that table, whereas D and trimming were derived from the DNA. Of almost 400,000 clones listed, roughly 90% are singletons.

Sequencing was done on a sample of PBMCs or T cells enriched from blood (not recorded which). This sequence was found in a woman in her twenties or thirties with acute COVID-19. The rearrangement links TRBV19 to TRBJ2-7; 8 nucleotides line up with TRBD2. This chain's CDR3 is CASSALGGEWGNPYEQYF. DNA of the CDR3: TGTGCCAGTTCAGCCCTCGGGGGGGAGTGGGGGAATCCCTACGAGCAGTACTTC.